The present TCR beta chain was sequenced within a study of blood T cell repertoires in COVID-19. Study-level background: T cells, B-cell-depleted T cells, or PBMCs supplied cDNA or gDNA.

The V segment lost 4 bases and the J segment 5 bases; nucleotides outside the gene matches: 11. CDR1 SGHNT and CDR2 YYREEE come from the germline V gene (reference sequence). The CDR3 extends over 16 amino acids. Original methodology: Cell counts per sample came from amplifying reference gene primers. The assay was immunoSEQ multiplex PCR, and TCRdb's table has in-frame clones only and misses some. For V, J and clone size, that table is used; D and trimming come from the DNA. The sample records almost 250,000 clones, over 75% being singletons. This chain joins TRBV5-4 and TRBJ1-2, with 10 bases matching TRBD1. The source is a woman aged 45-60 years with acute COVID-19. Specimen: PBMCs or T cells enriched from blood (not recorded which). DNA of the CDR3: TGTGCCAGCAGCCAGGCCCGGGACAGGGGATTGTATGGCTACACCTTC. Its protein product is CASSQARDRGLYGYTF. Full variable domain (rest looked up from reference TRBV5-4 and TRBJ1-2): ETGVTQSPTHLIKTRGQQVTLRCSSQSGHNTVSWYQQALGQGPQFIFQYYREEENGRGNFPPRFSGLQFPNYSSELNVNALELDDSALYLCASSQARDRGLYGYTFGSGTRLTVV.